The 30 T cell receptor beta chains below come from one sample, sequenced in a study of beta chain features in type 1 diabetes. Study observations and caveats: TCRB CDR3 length was moderately but significantly reduced in all four CD4+ subsets of Type 1 diabetes patients.

Every isolated RNA sample was fully reverse transcribed, so sequencing captured expressed TCRB transcripts. TCRdb's table, derived via immunoSEQ multiplex PCR, lists solely in-frame clones and lacks some. Of 640,000 or so clones in the sample, 11% to 15% were seen once. The antigens these receptors bind are not known. Sequenced: naive CD4+ T cells from blood. The receptor set was obtained from a man between 18 and 29 years old with type 1 diabetes.

The chain is built from TRBV4-1 and TRBJ2-7, with 9 bases lining up with TRBD1. Trimming took 1 base from V and 0 from J; bases not matched to a gene: 7. Per germline, CDR1 MGHRA and CDR2 YSYEKL. The CDR3 spans 17 residues. The CDR3 DNA follows: TGCGCCAGCAGCCAAGGACCCCGGGACAGGGTCTCCTACGAGCAGTACTTC. Its protein product is CASSQGPRDRVSYEQYF.

This clone was recorded a few times. This sequence joins TRBV30 and TRBJ2-4, with a weak D call TRBD1 (6 bases). The CDR3 is 12 amino acids. Between the trimmed V and J ends, which lost 1 base and 11 bases, there was a span of 12 bases. In germline, CDR1 is GTSNPN, CDR2 SVGIG (reference sequence). CDR3 sequence: CAWSDRDTFQYF. In DNA, the CDR3 is TGTGCCTGGAGTGACCGGGACACTTTTCAGTACTTC.

In its sample, this clone was seen once. The chain couples TRBV6-1 to TRBJ1-1, with 8 bases lining up with TRBD1. CDR3 length equals 15 residues. CDR1 and CDR2 (germline): MNHNS, SASEGT. V was pared by 5 bases and J by 4 bases, with 9 bases of the junction left unmatched. The CDR3 sequence is CASSPYGQGGTEAFF. In DNA form, the CDR3 reads TGTGCCAGCAGTCCTTACGGACAGGGCGGCACTGAAGCTTTCTTT.

This sequence joins TRBV29-1 and TRBJ2-1; D assignment may be TRBD1 or TRBD2 (5 bases each). CDR1 SQVTM and CDR2 ANQGSEA come from the germline V gene. Trimming took off 6 bases at V and 5 bases at J, with 20 bases between the two ends. The CDR3 consists of 15 residues. CDR3 amino acids: CSVGGRNTGDNEQFF. The CDR3 DNA follows: TGCAGCGTCGGCGGGCGGAATACAGGAGACAATGAGCAGTTCTTC.

The V and J genes are TRBV4-1 and TRBJ1-3, with unresolved D. V was cut by 4 bases and J by 2 bases, with 12 bases left in between. Germline CDR1 and CDR2: MGHRA and YSYEKL. The CDR3 spans 15 residues. CDR3 sequence: CASSLMTSPGNTIYF. The CDR3 DNA follows: TGCGCCAGCAGCCTCATGACAAGTCCTGGAAACACCATATATTTT.

The rearrangement uses TRBV11-2 and TRBJ2-3; 7 bases agree with TRBD2. The CDR3 consists of 15 residues. Germline trimming cut 8 bases from V and 7 bases from J; bases unmatched to any gene: 15. The germline V gene encodes CDR1 SGHAT and CDR2 FQNNGV. In DNA form, the CDR3 reads TGTGCCAGCTCCTCGGGGGGATACACAACAAATACGCAGTATTTT. Residues: CASSSGGYTTNTQYF.

J is TRBJ2-3 and V is TRBV7-2, with D maybe TRBD1 (6 bases). Between the trimmed V and J ends, which lost 2 bases and 1 base, there was a span of 10 bases. The V gene's germline CDR1 is SGHTA and CDR2 FQGNSA. This CDR3 is built from 15 residues. The DNA of the CDR3 is TGTGCCAGCAGCTTATCCAGGACAGGCACAGATACGCAGTATTTT. As protein: CASSLSRTGTDTQYF. Based on the CDR3 plus reference TRBV7-2 and TRBJ2-3, the full variable domain is GAGVSQSPSNKVTEKGKDVELRCDPISGHTALYWYRQSLGQGLEFLIYFQGNSAPDKSGLPSDRFSAERTGGSVSTLTIQRTQQEDSAVYLCASSLSRTGTDTQYFGPGTRLTVL.

This clone was counted a few times. The rearrangement uses TRBV4-1 and TRBJ2-7, with 10 bases fitting TRBD2. The CDR3 spans 15 residues. The V gene end was trimmed by 2 bases and the J gene end by 4 bases; junction bases not matched to a gene: 5. Germline V gene sequence: CDR1 MGHRA, CDR2 YSYEKL. The DNA of the CDR3 is TGCGCCAGCAGCCAATCCGGACTAGCGGTATACGAGCAGTACTTC. Its protein product is CASSQSGLAVYEQYF.

This clone has just a few counts. The chain's CDR3 is CASSLQGTEKLFF. CDR3 DNA: TGTGCCAGCAGCTTGCAGGGGACCGAAAAACTGTTTTTT. The rearrangement links TRBV5-4 to TRBJ1-4; D is possibly TRBD1 (6 bases). Trimming took off 1 base at V and 8 bases at J, with 9 bases between the two ends. The germline V gene has CDR1 SGHNT and CDR2 YYREEE (reference sequence). The CDR3 is 13 amino acids.

This chain uses TRBV30 with TRBJ2-3; D gene unclear. This CDR3 is 14 amino acids long. Trimming removed 5 bases at V and 2 bases at J, with 14 bases between. Germline assignment: CDR1 GTSNPN and CDR2 SVGIG (reference sequence). The CDR3 here is CAWALRLYTDTQYF. As DNA, the CDR3 is TGTGCCTGGGCCCTAAGGCTTTACACAGATACGCAGTATTTT. Full variable domain (rest looked up from reference TRBV30 and TRBJ2-3): SQTIHQWPATLVQPVGSPLSLECTVEGTSNPNLYWYRQAAGRGLQLLFYSVGIGQISSEVPQNLSASRPQDRQFILSSKKLLLSDSGFYLCAWALRLYTDTQYFGPGTRLTVL.

This clone was counted a few times. This sequence joins TRBV14 and TRBJ2-5; tentative D call: TRBD2 (5 bases). The CDR3 contains 16 residues. Per germline, CDR1 SGHDN and CDR2 FVKESK. Trimming removed 0 bases from V and 4 bases from J, with 15 bases in between. The CDR3 spells CASSQDLLAPRETQYF. The CDR3 nucleotides read TGTGCCAGCAGCCAAGATCTCCTAGCTCCCCGAGAGACCCAGTACTTC.

The chain couples TRBV2 to TRBJ2-5, with a possible D match to TRBD1 (5 bases). CDR3 size: 13 residues. Per germline, CDR1 SNHLY and CDR2 FYNNEI. Trimming removed 4 bases from V and 3 bases from J, with 9 bases in between. For the CDR3, the DNA is TGTGCCAGCAGTGTAGTCAGGGAAGAGACCCAGTACTTC. Its translation: CASSVVREETQYF.

This clone was recorded a few times. The chain carries TRBV19 and TRBJ2-7; TRBD1 matches at 11 bases. V lost 5 bases and J lost 3; bases outside the gene matches: 6. Germline-derived CDR1 and CDR2 are LNHDA and SQIVND (reference sequence). The CDR3 spans 15 residues. The CDR3, as DNA: TGTGCCAGTAGTGTCCCCGGGACAGGGGGCTACGAGCAGTACTTC. Its translation: CASSVPGTGGYEQYF.

The J gene is TRBJ1-2, the V gene TRBV27; D is uncertain. This CDR3 spans 18 amino acids. The V end lost 2 bases, the J end lost 7 bases, and 26 bases lay between the germline ends. CDR1 and CDR2 (germline): MNHEY, SMNVEV (reference sequence). CDR3 coding DNA: TGTGCCAGCAGTTTAAGCTCGACATTCATCGGGGAAATGCGTGGCTACACCTTC. Translated: CASSLSSTFIGEMRGYTF.

This clone was counted between two and nine times. V usage is TRBV5-1 and J usage is TRBJ1-1, with D tentatively TRBD1 (5 bases). The CDR3 contains 13 residues. V was shortened by 4 bases and J by 2 bases, with 9 bases between the two germline ends. The germline V gene encodes CDR1 SGHRS and CDR2 YFSETQ. CDR3 protein: CASSVDTNTEAFF. The CDR3 coding sequence is TGCGCCAGCAGCGTGGACACCAACACTGAAGCTTTCTTT.

The J gene is TRBJ1-2, the V gene TRBV6-5; 8 bases align to TRBD1. Looked up from germline, CDR1 is MNHEY and CDR2 is SVGAGI. The CDR3 is 16 residues long. Trimming cost V 0 bases and J 3 bases; bases outside gene matches: 6. The chain's CDR3 is CASSYSKGQDDYGYTF. In DNA, the CDR3 is TGTGCCAGCAGTTACTCGAAGGGACAGGATGACTATGGCTACACCTTC.

The rearrangement links TRBV9 to TRBJ1-1; possibly TRBD1 for D (5 bases). Trimming pared 4 bases from V and 1 base from J, leaving 8 bases between. CDR1 SGDLS and CDR2 YYNGEE come from the germline V gene. The CDR3 sequence is 13 residues long. The CDR3 DNA follows: TGTGCCAGCAGCACCGGACAGAACACTGAAGCTTTCTTT. Its protein product is CASSTGQNTEAFF.

There are a few counts of this clone. The chain links TRBV5-4 to TRBJ2-7, with 8 nucleotides matching TRBD1. Germline V gene data show CDR1 as SGHNT and CDR2 as YYREEE (reference sequence). V shed 0 bases, J shed 4 bases, and the junction held 9 bases outside the gene matches. The length of the CDR3 is 16 residues. CDR3: CASSLGSGQGGYEQYF. Here the CDR3 DNA reads TGTGCCAGCAGCTTGGGCTCCGGACAGGGTGGATACGAGCAGTACTTC.

The rearrangement joins TRBV19 to TRBJ1-5, with D unresolved. Germline V gene lookup returns CDR1 LNHDA and CDR2 SQIVND (reference sequence). This CDR3 has 13 residues. V was cut by 8 bases and J by 3 bases, with 11 bases left in between. Here the CDR3 DNA reads TGTGCCAGTCGAGAACAGCTCAATCAGCCCCAGCATTTT. Translation: CASREQLNQPQHF.

The chain joins TRBV28 to TRBJ2-3; D possibly corresponds to TRBD1 (5 bases). From germline, CDR1 is MDHEN and CDR2 SYDVKM. The V end lost 3 bases, the J end lost 7 bases, and 14 bases lay between the germline ends. The CDR3 length is 14 residues. The CDR3 protein is CASSLAGSRNTQYF. For the CDR3, the DNA is TGTGCCAGCAGTTTGGCAGGGTCGAGGAATACGCAGTATTTT.

The CDR3 spells CASSLLLEGGLNTGELFF. The CDR3 DNA is TGCGCCAGCAGCTTGTTATTGGAGGGTGGCCTAAACACCGGGGAGCTGTTTTTT. V is TRBV5-1 and J is TRBJ2-2, with D possibly TRBD2 on 6 matching bases. This CDR3 region has 18 residues. V lost 1 base, J lost 2 bases, and 18 bases lay in between. Germline assignment: CDR1 SGHRS and CDR2 YFSETQ.

The chain has TRBV18 and TRBJ1-2; D uncertain. V was pared by 6 bases and J by 8 bases, with 16 bases between. CDR1 and CDR2 (germline): KGHSH, LQKENI. This CDR3 is built from 13 residues. CDR3 in DNA: TGTGCCAGCTCTCAGACCCTACAGTTGGGCTACACCTTC. It yields the protein CASSQTLQLGYTF. Filled out from reference TRBV18 and TRBJ1-2, the complete variable domain reads NAGVMQNPRHLVRRRGQEARLRCSPMKGHSHVYWYRQLPEEGLKFMVYLQKENIIDESGMPKERFSAEFPKEGPSILRIQQVVRGDSAAYFCASSQTLQLGYTFGSGTRLTVV.

A few counts support this clone. V usage is TRBV28 and J usage is TRBJ2-6; a possible D gene is TRBD2 (5 bases). Looked up from germline, CDR1 is MDHEN and CDR2 is SYDVKM. Trimming removed 5 bases at V and 0 bases at J, with 8 bases between. The CDR3 is made up of 15 amino acids. The CDR3 sequence is CASSPGGSGANVLTF. CDR3 DNA sequence: TGTGCCAGCAGTCCCGGAGGCTCTGGGGCCAACGTCCTGACTTTC.

This clone was found a few times. The chain combines TRBV19 with TRBJ2-1; TRBD2 agrees at 9 bases. The V segment lost 10 bases and the J segment 6 bases; nucleotides outside the gene matches: 7. The CDR3 runs to 13 residues. Looked up from germline, CDR1 is LNHDA and CDR2 is SQIVND (reference sequence). The CDR3 nucleotides read TGTGCCACAAGACTAGCGGCCCCCAATGAGCAGTTCTTC. Protein sequence: CATRLAAPNEQFF.

The chain joins TRBV7-3 to TRBJ2-3, with 7 nucleotides matching TRBD1. V lost 4 bases, J lost 1 base, and 2 bases stayed unmatched. Germline CDR1 SGHTA, CDR2 FQGTGA. This CDR3 is built from 14 residues. The CDR3 coding sequence is TGTGCCAGCAGCTCCGGACAGGGCACAGATACGCAGTATTTT. This codes for CASSSGQGTDTQYF.

This clone has a handful of counts. The chain joins TRBV28 to TRBJ2-7; D remains unclear. The CDR3 has 12 residues. Trimming removed 10 bases from V and 0 bases from J, with 10 bases in between. CDR1 and CDR2 from the germline V gene are MDHEN and SYDVKM. CDR3 amino acids: CATRFTSYEQYF. Here the CDR3 DNA reads TGTGCCACCCGCTTCACCTCCTACGAGCAGTACTTC.

This clone was seen a few times. The chain employs TRBV9 and TRBJ2-1; TRBD2 agrees at 10 bases. This CDR3 contains 18 residues. Trimming cost V 1 base and J 3 bases; bases outside gene matches: 10. Germline V gene lookup returns CDR1 SGDLS and CDR2 YYNGEE. CDR3 sequence: CASSVSRNRTSGYNEQFF. The CDR3 DNA follows: TGTGCCAGCAGCGTATCTAGAAATAGGACTAGCGGCTACAATGAGCAGTTCTTC.

The genes are TRBV29-1 and TRBJ1-2; 9 bases match TRBD1. Looked up from germline, CDR1 is SQVTM and CDR2 is ANQGSEA. The CDR3 covers 16 residues. Germline trimming cut 6 bases from V and 0 bases from J; bases unmatched to any gene: 11. CDR3 DNA: TGCAGCGTCACCGGGGACAGGGACCTAGCTAACTATGGCTACACCTTC. It encodes CSVTGDRDLANYGYTF.

This clone was found a few times. V gene TRBV15 combines with J gene TRBJ2-1; the match to TRBD1 covers 8 bases. Germline loops: CDR1 LNHNV, CDR2 YYDKDF (reference sequence). V was pared by 6 bases and J by 5 bases, with 21 bases of the junction left unmatched. This CDR3 is 19 amino acids long. The CDR3: CATRSLPGQASIGHNEQFF. The CDR3 DNA follows: TGTGCCACCAGAAGCCTCCCGGGACAGGCTTCCATAGGCCACAATGAGCAGTTCTTC. Using reference TRBV15 and TRBJ2-1 for the parts outside the CDR3, the full variable domain is DAMVIQNPRYQVTQFGKPVTLSCSQTLNHNVMYWYQQKSSQAPKLLFHYYDKDFNNEADTPDNFQSRRPNTSFCFLDIRSPGLGDTAMYLCATRSLPGQASIGHNEQFFGPGTRLTVL.

The rearrangement links TRBV7-2 to TRBJ2-7; D is uncertain. Germline assignment: CDR1 SGHTA and CDR2 FQGNSA. This CDR3 region has 15 residues. Trimming removed 4 bases from V and 0 bases from J, with 13 bases in between. The CDR3 is CASSSGLPGSYEQYF. CDR3 DNA sequence: TGTGCCAGCAGCTCCGGCCTTCCGGGCTCCTACGAGCAGTACTTC.